These T cell receptor beta chains were read from a single sample in a study of T cells in Graves' hyperthyroidism and ophthalmopathy. TCRdb reprocessed the multiplex PCR reads via MiXCR and lists one record per CDR3 protein. The table includes over 500,000 distinct CDR3 sequences, 40% to 55% detected once. The sequenced sample was peripheral blood or thyroid tissue (not recorded which). All receptors come from an adult woman with Graves' disease, either hyperthyroidism or ophthalmopathy (not recorded which). Both conserved end residues are trimmed from each CDR3. Fields, in order: J gene, V gene, CDR3 protein.

TRBJ2-5 TRBV20-1 SASEDEY
TRBJ2-7 TRBV6-6 ASMNSYEQY
TRBJ1-2 TRBV7-9 ASSTQGDDGYT
TRBJ1-1 TRBV10-3 AISESDYREKGAF
TRBJ1-1 TRBV5-1 ASSTGPRPLAF
TRBJ1-2 TRBV6-4 ASIENVFYGYT
TRBJ1-3 TRBV2 ASSDQIDTGNTIY
TRBJ2-5 TRBV10-3 AAGTGEGETQY
TRBJ1-1 TRBV20-1 SARDLGATGAF
TRBJ1-6 TRBV27 ASSPNGRSANSPLH
TRBJ2-7 TRBV5-1 ASSLAGSGSGYEQY
TRBJ2-7 TRBV6-1 ASAAYEQY
TRBJ2-7 TRBV7-6 ASSLAGQGYEQY
TRBJ2-2 TRBV7-2 ASSVGTPGELF
TRBJ1-5 TRBV7-2 ASSPGQENQPQH
TRBJ1-2 TRBV13 ASSLGLGFSYGYT
TRBJ2-7 TRBV15 ATSTKQGNEQY
TRBJ1-2 TRBV7-2 ASSLRRGDGYT
TRBJ2-2 TRBV15 ATSRGDRDRGRGELF
TRBJ1-6 TRBV28 ASSPPSRGSPLH
TRBJ2-6 TRBV5-1 ASSLGSLSSGANVLT
TRBJ2-2 TRBV10-3 AISEGLANTGELF
TRBJ2-5 TRBV5-1 ASSLQAIQETQY
TRBJ2-7 TRBV20-1 SASVRARDEQY